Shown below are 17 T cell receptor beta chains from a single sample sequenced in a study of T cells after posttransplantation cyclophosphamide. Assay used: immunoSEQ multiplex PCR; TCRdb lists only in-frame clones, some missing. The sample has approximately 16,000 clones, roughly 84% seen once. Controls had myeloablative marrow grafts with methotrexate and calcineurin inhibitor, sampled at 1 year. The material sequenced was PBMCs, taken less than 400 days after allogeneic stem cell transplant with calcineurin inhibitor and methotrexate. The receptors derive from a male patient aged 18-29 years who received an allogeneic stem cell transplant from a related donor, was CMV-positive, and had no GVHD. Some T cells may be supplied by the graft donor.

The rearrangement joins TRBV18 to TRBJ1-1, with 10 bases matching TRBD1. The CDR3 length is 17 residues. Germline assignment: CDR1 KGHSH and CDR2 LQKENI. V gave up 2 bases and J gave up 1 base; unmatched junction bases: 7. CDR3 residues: CASSPRDRGLKNTEAFF. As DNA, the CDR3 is TGTGCCAGCTCACCAAGGGACAGGGGTCTCAAGAACACTGAAGCTTTCTTT.

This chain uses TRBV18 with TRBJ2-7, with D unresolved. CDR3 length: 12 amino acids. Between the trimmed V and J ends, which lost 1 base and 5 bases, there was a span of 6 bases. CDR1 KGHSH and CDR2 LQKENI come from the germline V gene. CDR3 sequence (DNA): TGTGCCAGCTCACCACTCAGCGACGAGCAGTACTTC. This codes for CASSPLSDEQYF.

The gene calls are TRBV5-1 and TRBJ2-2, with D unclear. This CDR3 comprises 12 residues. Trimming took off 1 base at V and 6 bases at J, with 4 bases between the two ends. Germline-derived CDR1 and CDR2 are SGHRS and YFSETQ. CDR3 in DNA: TGCGCCAGCAGCTTGACGGCCGGGGAGCTGTTTTTT. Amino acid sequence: CASSLTAGELFF.

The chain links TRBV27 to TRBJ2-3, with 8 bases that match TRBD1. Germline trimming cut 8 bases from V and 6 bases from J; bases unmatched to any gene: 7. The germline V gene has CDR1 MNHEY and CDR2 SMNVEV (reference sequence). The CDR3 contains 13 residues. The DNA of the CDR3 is TGTGCCAGCGGTGACAGGGGACTCGATACGCAGTATTTT. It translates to CASGDRGLDTQYF.

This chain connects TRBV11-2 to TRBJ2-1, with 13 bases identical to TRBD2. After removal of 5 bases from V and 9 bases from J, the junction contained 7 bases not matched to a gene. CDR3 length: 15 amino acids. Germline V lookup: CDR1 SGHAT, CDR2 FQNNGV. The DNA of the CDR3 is TGTGCCAGCAGCCTGGGGACTAGCGGGAATAGTGAGCAGTTCTTC. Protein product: CASSLGTSGNSEQFF. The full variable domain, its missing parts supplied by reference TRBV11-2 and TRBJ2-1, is EAGVAQSPRYKIIEKRQSVAFWCNPISGHATLYWYQQILGQGPKLLIQFQNNGVVDDSQLPKDRFSAERLKGVDSTLKIQPAKLEDSAVYLCASSLGTSGNSEQFFGPGTRLTVL.

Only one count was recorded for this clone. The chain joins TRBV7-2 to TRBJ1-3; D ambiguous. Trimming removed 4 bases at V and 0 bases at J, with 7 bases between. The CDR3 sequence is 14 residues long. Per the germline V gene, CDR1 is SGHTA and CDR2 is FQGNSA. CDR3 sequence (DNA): TGTGCCAGCAGCTCGGACTACTCTGGAAACACCATATATTTT. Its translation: CASSSDYSGNTIYF.

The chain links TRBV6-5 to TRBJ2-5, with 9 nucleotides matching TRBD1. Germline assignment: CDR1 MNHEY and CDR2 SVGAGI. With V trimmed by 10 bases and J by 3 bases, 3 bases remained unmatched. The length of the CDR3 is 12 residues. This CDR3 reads CATRTGEETQYF. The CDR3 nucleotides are TGTGCCACAAGGACAGGGGAAGAGACCCAGTACTTC.

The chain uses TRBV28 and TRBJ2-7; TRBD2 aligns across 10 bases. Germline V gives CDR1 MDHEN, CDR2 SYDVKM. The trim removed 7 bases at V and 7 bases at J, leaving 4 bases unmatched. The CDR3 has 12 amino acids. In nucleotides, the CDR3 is TGTGCCAGCAACACTAGCGGGAAGGAGCAGTACTTC. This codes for CASNTSGKEQYF.

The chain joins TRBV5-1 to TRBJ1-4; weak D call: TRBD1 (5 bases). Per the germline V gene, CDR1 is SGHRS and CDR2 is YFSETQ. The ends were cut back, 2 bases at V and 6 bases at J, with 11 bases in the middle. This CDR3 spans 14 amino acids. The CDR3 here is CASSFQGTYEKLFF. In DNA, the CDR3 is TGCGCCAGCAGCTTTCAGGGAACATATGAAAAACTGTTTTTT.

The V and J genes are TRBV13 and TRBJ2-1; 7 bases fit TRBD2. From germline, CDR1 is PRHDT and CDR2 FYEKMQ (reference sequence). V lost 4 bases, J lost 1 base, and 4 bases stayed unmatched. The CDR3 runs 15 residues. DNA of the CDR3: TGTGCCAGCAGCTCCCAGGGAGGGTCCTACAATGAGCAGTTCTTC. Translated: CASSSQGGSYNEQFF.

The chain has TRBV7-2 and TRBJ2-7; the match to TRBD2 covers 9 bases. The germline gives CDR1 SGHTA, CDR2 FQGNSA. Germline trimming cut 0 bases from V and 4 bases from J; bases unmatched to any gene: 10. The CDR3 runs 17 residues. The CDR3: CASSLARKREEAYEQYF. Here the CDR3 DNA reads TGTGCCAGCAGCTTAGCCCGTAAGCGGGAGGAGGCGTACGAGCAGTACTTC.

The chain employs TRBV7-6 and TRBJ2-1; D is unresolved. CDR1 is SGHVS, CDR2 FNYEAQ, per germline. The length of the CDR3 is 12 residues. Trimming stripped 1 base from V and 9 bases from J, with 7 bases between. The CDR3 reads CASSLDPSEQFF. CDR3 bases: TGTGCCAGCAGCTTAGACCCCAGTGAGCAGTTCTTC.

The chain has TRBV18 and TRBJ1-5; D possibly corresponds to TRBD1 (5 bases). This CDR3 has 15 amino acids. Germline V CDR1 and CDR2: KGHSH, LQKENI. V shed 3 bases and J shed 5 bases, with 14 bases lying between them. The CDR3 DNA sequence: TGTGCCAGCTCACCGACCGCGCGGGGCGATCAGCCCCAGCATTTT. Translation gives CASSPTARGDQPQHF.

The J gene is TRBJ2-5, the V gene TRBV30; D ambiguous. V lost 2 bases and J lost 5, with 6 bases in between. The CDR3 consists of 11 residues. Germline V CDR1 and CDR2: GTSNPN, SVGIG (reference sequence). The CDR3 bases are TGTGCCTGGAGTACGCAGGAGACCCAGTACTTC. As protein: CAWSTQETQYF.

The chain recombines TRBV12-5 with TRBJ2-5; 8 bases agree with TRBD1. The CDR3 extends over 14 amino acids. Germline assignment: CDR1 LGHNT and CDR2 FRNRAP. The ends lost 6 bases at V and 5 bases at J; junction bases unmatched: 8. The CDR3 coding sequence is TGTGCTAGTGGCAGAGGACAGGGTGGGGAGACCCAGTACTTC. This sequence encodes CASGRGQGGETQYF.

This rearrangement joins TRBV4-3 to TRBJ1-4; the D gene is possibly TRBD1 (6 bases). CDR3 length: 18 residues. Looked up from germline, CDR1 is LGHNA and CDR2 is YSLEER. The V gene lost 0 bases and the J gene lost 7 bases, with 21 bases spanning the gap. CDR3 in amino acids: CASSQDSQGEGGGEKLFF. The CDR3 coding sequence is TGCGCCAGCAGCCAAGATTCACAGGGCGAAGGGGGTGGTGAAAAACTGTTTTTT.

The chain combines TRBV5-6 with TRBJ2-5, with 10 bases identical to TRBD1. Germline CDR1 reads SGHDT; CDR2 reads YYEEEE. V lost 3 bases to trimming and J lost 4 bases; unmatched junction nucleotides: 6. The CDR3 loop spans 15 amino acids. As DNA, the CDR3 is TGTGCCAGCAGCTCGGGGACAGGGGCGGGAGAGACCCAGTACTTC. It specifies CASSSGTGAGETQYF. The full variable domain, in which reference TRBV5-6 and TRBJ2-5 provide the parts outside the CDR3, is DAGVTQSPTHLIKTRGQQVTLRCSPKSGHDTVSWYQQALGQGPQFIFQYYEEEERQRGNFPDRFSGHQFPNYSSELNVNALLLGDSALYLCASSSGTGAGETQYFGPGTRLLVL.